This T cell receptor beta chain originates from a study of shared clonotypes between healthy human individuals. Study-level findings and limits: Sorted-subset sequencing, rarefaction showed, was incomplete despite large depth. Since donors were few, the genetic and exposure-history diversity represented was limited.

V lost 3 bases to trimming and J lost 9 bases; unmatched junction nucleotides: 11. CDR3 length: 15 amino acids. Germline assignment: CDR1 SGHKS and CDR2 YYEKEE (reference sequence). Method: immunoSEQ multiplex PCR; TCRdb's copy keeps in-frame clones and lacks some. Of 300,000 to 400,000 clones listed, 73% were seen once; the top ten hold around 9.3%. A word on this clone: Its target is not known.

The sample comprised memory CD4+ T cells sorted from blood. Noted subset: CD45RA-negative fraction. J is TRBJ2-1 and V is TRBV5-5; 8 bases align to TRBD2. The sequence was obtained from a man aged 30 to 39 in good health. The CDR3 region has the DNA TGTGCCAGCAGCTATTACCCAGCGGGAGTTGGTGAGCAGTTCTTC. Residues: CASSYYPAGVGEQFF.